A single sample gave rise to the 9 T cell receptor beta chains below, sequenced in a study of T cell clonotyping in hematopoietic cell transplantation. Using immunoSEQ multiplex PCR, the repertoire was profiled, and TCRdb retains in-frame clones only, with some absent. The data hold approximately 44,000 clones, with 95% observed a single time. Sequencing used peripheral blood mononuclear cells. The receptor set was obtained from a man aged 25 to 40 in good health. Some clones in this sample may be carry-over from other donors' samples.

The genes are TRBV6-5 and TRBJ1-6, with 7 bases aligning to TRBD1. This CDR3 is built from 16 residues. Trimming removed 2 bases from V and 7 bases from J; junction bases left unmatched: 8. Germline V gives CDR1 MNHEY, CDR2 SVGAGI. CDR3 region: CASSYRRDRMNSPLHF. Written as DNA, the CDR3 is TGTGCCAGCAGTTACCGACGGGACAGAATGAATTCACCCCTCCACTTT.

The CDR3 DNA sequence: TGTGCCAGCAGTCTGAGGAACACTGAAGCTTTCTTT. Residues: CASSLRNTEAFF. The chain couples TRBV2 to TRBJ1-1; no clear D. Germline CDR1 SNHLY, CDR2 FYNNEI. Trimming cost V 5 bases and J 1 base, with 5 bases left between them. The CDR3 loop spans 12 amino acids.

The chain carries TRBV7-3 and TRBJ2-1; 13 bases agree with TRBD2. V shed 5 bases and J 10 bases; nucleotides not matched to a gene: 8. This CDR3 is 15 amino acids long. Germline CDR1 SGHTA, CDR2 FQGTGA. CDR3 DNA sequence: TGTGCCAGCAGCCCGAGACTAGCGGGAGGAAAAGAGCAGTTCTTC. Amino acids: CASSPRLAGGKEQFF.

In DNA, the CDR3 is TGCAGCGTTGGCGGAGACACCGGGACTAATGAAAAACTGTTTTTT. The encoded protein is CSVGGDTGTNEKLFF. The genes are TRBV29-1 and TRBJ1-4; no clear D. Germline V gene sequence: CDR1 SQVTM, CDR2 ANQGSEA. Between the trimmed V and J ends, which lost 4 bases and 2 bases, there was a span of 14 bases. The CDR3 totals 15 residues.

The rearrangement joins TRBV7-2 to TRBJ2-7; possibly TRBD1 for D (5 bases). Germline values: CDR1 SGHTA, CDR2 FQGNSA. V lost 5 bases to trimming and J lost 2 bases, with 13 bases between them. The CDR3 consists of 14 residues. The CDR3 loop reads CASSAAGFTYEQYF. Here the CDR3 DNA reads TGTGCCAGCAGCGCCGCAGGGTTTACCTACGAGCAGTACTTC.

The chain employs TRBV19 and TRBJ2-5; 9 bases map to TRBD1. This CDR3 comprises 14 residues. V was pared by 6 bases and J by 2 bases, with 4 bases of the junction left unmatched. Germline V gene lookup returns CDR1 LNHDA and CDR2 SQIVND (reference sequence). In DNA, the CDR3 is TGTGCCAGTAGGGGGGACAGGGAACAAGAGACCCAGTACTTC. As protein: CASRGDREQETQYF.

This clone was seen a single time. The rearrangement joins TRBV6-6 to TRBJ1-2; 8 bases align to TRBD1. Germline CDR1 is MNHNY and CDR2 is SVGAGI (reference sequence). The CDR3 totals 14 residues. With 3 bases clipped from V and 7 bases from J, the junction kept 7 bases outside the gene matches. The CDR3 spells CASSYLGQEAGYTF. The CDR3 DNA is TGTGCCAGCAGTTATCTGGGACAGGAGGCTGGCTACACCTTC.

The rearrangement joins TRBV19 to TRBJ2-1; 9 bases match TRBD2. The germline V gene has CDR1 LNHDA and CDR2 SQIVND (reference sequence). V lost 1 base, J lost 3 bases, and 1 base stayed unmatched. The CDR3 is 15 residues long. Here the CDR3 reads CASSIGLADYNEQFF. The CDR3 coding sequence is TGTGCCAGTAGTATAGGACTAGCGGACTACAATGAGCAGTTCTTC.

The chain uses TRBV5-1 and TRBJ1-2; D might be TRBD1 (6 bases). The germline V gene has CDR1 SGHRS and CDR2 YFSETQ. V lost 0 bases, J lost 2 bases, and 8 bases lay in between. The CDR3 runs 14 residues. The CDR3 reads CASSLDTGNYGYTF. The CDR3 coding sequence is TGCGCCAGCAGCTTGGATACAGGGAACTATGGCTACACCTTC.